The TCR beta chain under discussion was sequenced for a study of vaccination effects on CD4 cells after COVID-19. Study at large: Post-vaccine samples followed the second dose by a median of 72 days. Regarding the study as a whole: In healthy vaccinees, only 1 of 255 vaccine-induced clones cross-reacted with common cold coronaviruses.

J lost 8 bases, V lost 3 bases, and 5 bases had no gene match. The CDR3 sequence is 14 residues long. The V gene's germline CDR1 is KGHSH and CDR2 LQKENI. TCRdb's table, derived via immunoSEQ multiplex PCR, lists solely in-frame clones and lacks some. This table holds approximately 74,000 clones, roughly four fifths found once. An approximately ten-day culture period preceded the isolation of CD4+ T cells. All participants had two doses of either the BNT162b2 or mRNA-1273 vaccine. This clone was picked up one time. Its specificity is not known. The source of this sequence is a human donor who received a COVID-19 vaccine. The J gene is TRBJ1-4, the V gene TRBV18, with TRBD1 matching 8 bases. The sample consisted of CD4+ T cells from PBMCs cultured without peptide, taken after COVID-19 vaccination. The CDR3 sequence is CASSPWTGREKLFF. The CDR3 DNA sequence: TGTGCCAGCTCACCCTGGACAGGGCGAGAAAAACTGTTTTTT.